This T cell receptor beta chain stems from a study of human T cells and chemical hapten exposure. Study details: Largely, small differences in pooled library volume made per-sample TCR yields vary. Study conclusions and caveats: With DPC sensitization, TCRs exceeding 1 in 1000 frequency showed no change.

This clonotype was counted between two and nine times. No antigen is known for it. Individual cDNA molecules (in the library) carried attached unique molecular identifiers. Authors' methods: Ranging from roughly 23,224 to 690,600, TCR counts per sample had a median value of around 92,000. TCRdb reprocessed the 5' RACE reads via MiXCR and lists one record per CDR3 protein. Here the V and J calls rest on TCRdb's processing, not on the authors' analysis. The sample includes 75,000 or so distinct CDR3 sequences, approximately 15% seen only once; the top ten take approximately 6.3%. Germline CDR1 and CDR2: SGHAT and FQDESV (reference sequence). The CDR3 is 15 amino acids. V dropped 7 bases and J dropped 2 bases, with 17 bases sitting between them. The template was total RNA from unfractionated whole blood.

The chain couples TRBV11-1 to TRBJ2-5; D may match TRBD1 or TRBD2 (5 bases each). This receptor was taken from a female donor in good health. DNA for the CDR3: TGTGCCAGCACCCTGGGGCGGGTCATTCAAGAGACCCAGTACTTC. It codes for CASTLGRVIQETQYF. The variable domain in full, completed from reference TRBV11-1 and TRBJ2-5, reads EAEVAQSPRYKITEKSQAVAFWCDPISGHATLYWYRQILGQGPELLVQFQDESVVDDSQLPKDRFSAERLKGVDSTLKIQPAELGDSAMYLCASTLGRVIQETQYFGPGTRLLVL.